This T cell receptor beta chain was sequenced during a study of response to subunit inactivated influenza vaccine. The CDR3 is 14 amino acids. Germline-derived CDR1 and CDR2 are LNHNV and YYDKDF (reference sequence). V lost 0 bases, J lost 4 bases, and 2 bases stayed unmatched. Findings of the study overall: Few additional T cells are recruited per seasonal influenza vaccination, authors suggested.

Each CDR3 protein is one row after TCRdb ran MiXCR on the RT-PCR reads. The table lists 700,000 to 800,000 distinct CDR3 sequences, roughly 20% of them singletons, with approximately 11% in the top ten. This clonotype appeared a few times. Its antigen is still unknown. Here the sequenced sample was PBMCs from blood, taken less than 6 days after vaccination. The chain couples TRBV15 to TRBJ1-1; 7 nucleotides line up with TRBD1. The TCR was taken from a man aged 50-59 years who received an inactivated influenza vaccine. The CDR3 bases are TGTGCCACCAGCAGAGATAGACAGGGCACTGAAGCTTTCTTT. Protein product: CATSRDRQGTEAFF.